Listed here is a single T cell receptor (beta chain). This clone's antigen is unknown. Base quality data are lacking; no much larger clone is found one base away. Library creation used 5' RACE. The sample was run on an Illumina HiSeq 2500. A second roughly 7 to 12 cycle PCR used a sample-barcoded 5' primer and a J-beta primer mix. Each TCR beta cDNA molecule received a unique molecular identifier from a template-switch 5' adaptor carrying 12 random nucleotides. Each sample yielded at least 3 million CDR3-containing paired-end reads. First-strand cDNA synthesis was performed from all RNA using the Mint cDNA synthesis kit, with priming by a TRBC-specific oligonucleotide. All cDNA was treated with uracil-DNA glycosylase and then went through a first 18-cycle PCR with the universal primers M1SS and BC2_uni_R. On the authors' methods: For normalization, 1 million high-quality reads, each with a distinct molecular identifier, were randomly selected from each sample. Instead of being binned into consensus sequences, reads with shared molecular identifiers were discarded. MiTCR, with a Q25 quality threshold and the strictest error-elimination algorithm, was used for CDR3 identification, clonotype clustering and error correction. A nonparametric unseen species model with Euler transformation was used to estimate lower-bound total TCR beta diversity. Using fastp at Q25 and MiXCR, TCRdb reprocessed the public reads and kept productive beta chains. Rows merge per CDR3 protein into single entries with the most common DNA and genes. These V and J calls rely on TCRdb rather than the paper's analysis. The sample data list 1.5 million to 2 million distinct CDR3 sequences, and approximately 50% of these were observed just once. Less than 2.5% of the sample comes from the top ten.

The data stem from a study of blood T cells in healthy people across ages (dated by TCRdb to the mid-2010s). Background on the whole study: In model experiments, template switching captured about one uniquely barcoded TCR beta cDNA molecule for every two T cells. To track age-related changes in TCR beta repertoire diversity, the study relied on deep sequencing normalized with unique cDNA molecular identifiers. The donors were divided into four age groups: young (average approximately 15 years), middle-aged (around 41), aged (approximately 62) and long-lived (more than 75). To avoid experimental bias, donors of different ages were randomly spread across the sequencing lanes. Using the same blood draw, the study looked at two additional independent replicas of 1 million unique cDNA reads for two donors, one aged 18 to 30 and the other aged 80 or older.

General conclusions and limits of the study: Compared with the aged group, more naive CD4+ T cells, fewer expanded clones and increased TCR diversity were shown by the long-lived group, suggesting age selection. Observed TCR beta diversity per million T cells fell roughly linearly with age, and a significant reduction was already apparent by age around 40. Since profiling was done on bulk unsorted PBMCs, naive and antigen-experienced compartments could not be conclusively compared. Observed TCR beta diversity correlated strongly with the percentage of naive T cells measured by flow cytometry. Estimates of total diversity based on one million sequenced T cells were considered lower bounds and underestimates. Because donor CMV infection status was unknown, age-related changes in expanded clonotypes were potentially confounded.

The donors were roughly 38 Caucasian individuals from Russia, aged roughly 6 to 100 years, who were systemically healthy. Each donor gave approximately 9.3 milliliters of peripheral blood, collected into EDTA-treated Vacutainer tubes. Ficoll-Paque density-gradient centrifugation was used to isolate PBMCs, with at least 7 million obtained per sample. Total RNA was extracted from PBMCs with Trizol reagent, with at least 5.5 micrograms obtained per sample. For every donor, flow cytometry on a PBMC aliquot measured the percentage of naive CD45RAhigh/CD27high T cells. Material: blood. This sequence originates from a woman aged 35 to 49 in good health.

At the DNA level, the sequence is TGTGCCAGCGCCGCTAGCGGGGGATACAATGAGCAGTACTTC. This codes for CASAASGGYNEQYF. This chain is built from TRBV10-3 and TRBJ2-5; TRBD2 aligns with 10 central bases. CDR1 ENHRY and CDR2 SYGVKD are derived from the germline V gene. The CDR3 goes from the cysteine to the phenylalanine over 14 residues. Of the read, only the CDR3 DNA is kept; its 42 bases are in frame from base 1. V is cut back by 10 bases and J by 11 bases, with 16 bases in the junction unmatched.